This T cell receptor (beta chain) was retrieved from a study of early T cells in non-severe SARS-CoV-2 infection. Study at large: Sequencing of unsorted whole blood was done on bulk RNA, leaving chains unpaired.

Trimming removed 6 bases at V and 3 bases at J, with 15 bases between. Looked up from germline, CDR1 is SGHAT and CDR2 is FQNNGV. The CDR3 is made up of 14 amino acids. TCRdb reprocessed the 5' RACE reads via MiXCR and lists one record per CDR3 protein. This repertoire shows some 27,000 distinct CDR3 sequences, approximately 4.2% found once; its top ten account for about 12%. Remarks on this clonotype: This could be a read error, since a much larger clone is one nucleotide away.

The sequenced sample consisted of whole blood. This clonotype originated in an adult who was a healthcare worker with PCR-confirmed SARS-CoV-2 infection or an uninfected control (not recorded which). This chain links TRBV11-2 with TRBJ2-7; TRBD1 is a possible D gene (6 bases). The CDR3 sequence is CASRVYRDVYEQYF. The CDR3 nucleotides read TGTGCCAGCAGAGTTTACAGGGACGTCTACGAGCAGTACTTC.